What follows is one TCR beta chain and its context. Its antigen is as yet unknown. These data are taken from a study of OX40 agonist ivuxolimab in advanced cancers. At the level of the study: Participants, 65% to 85% male, averaged 60 years of age, ranging from about 23 to 85.

Assay used: immunoSEQ multiplex PCR; TCRdb lists only in-frame clones, some missing. This table has some 54,000 clones, about 88% appearing once. The CDR3 extends over 13 amino acids. Trimming at V came to 0 bases and at J to 5 bases, leaving 0 bases not matched to a gene. Germline values: CDR1 SGHNT, CDR2 YYREEE (reference sequence). Points from the study as a whole: In a subset of nonresponders, normalized T-cell clonal expansion was also low.

The TCR originated in an adult with an advanced solid tumor such as melanoma, head and neck, liver or kidney cancer. V is TRBV5-4 and J is TRBJ2-7; 9 bases align to TRBD1. Material: CD4+ or CD8+ T cells sorted from blood, obtained in a trial of the OX40 agonist ivuxolimab. The CDR3: CASSLDRGHEQYF. CDR3 nucleotides: TGTGCCAGCAGCTTGGACAGGGGGCACGAGCAGTACTTC.